This T cell receptor (beta chain) was recovered during a study of T cell repertoires in cytomegalovirus infection (dated by TCRdb to between 2018 and 2021). For the study in its entirety: The peptide stimulations were aimed at well-studied HLA-B-restricted epitopes as well as recently identified HLA-C-restricted CMV epitopes, whose presentation resists viral immunomodulation. The HLA type of each donor mattered for the analysis, because public TCR beta signatures pointed to carriage of CMV infection along with the matching HLA type. What the work shows at the level of the full study, not this receptor alone: Carriers of CMV infection plus the relevant HLA type were discriminated by the cumulative frequency of public TCR beta family members in the study cohort and in an independent roughly 320-donor cohort. The ex vivo response was dominated by HLA-C-restricted CMV-specific TCR beta clonotypes, and the single most frequent clonotype in two of eight donors was supplied by these HLA-C-restricted clonotypes.

Comment on this clonotype: Its antigen specificity is not known. Qualities for individual bases were not recorded, and no much larger clone is one base off.

Reads for this sample came from an Illumina HiSeq 1500. The public reads were quality trimmed at Q25 with fastp and then assembled into clones with MiXCR by TCRdb, keeping productive beta chains. Entries that share a CDR3 protein sequence are merged under the most common genes and DNA. This sample is represented by roughly 860,000 distinct CDR3 sequences; 30% to 35% of them were singletons. The ten largest clones represent roughly 12% of the sample. The treatment or condition label for this specimen denotes: in vitro stimulation with specific CMV peptide epitopes to enrich CMV-specific T cells. This clonotype originated in a human donor in good health (CMV status not recorded). Some clones in this sample may be carry-over from other donors' samples. The material sequenced was cultured CD8+ T cells from PBMCs, taken from culture after CMV antigen stimulation.

In nucleotides, the sequence is TGCAGTGCTAGAGACCCGGGCTCGGGGCTTAACACCGGGGAGCTGTTTTTT. Translated, this is CSARDPGSGLNTGELFF. Here the chain combines TRBV20-1 and TRBJ2-2, with the D assignment possibly TRBD1 or TRBD2, given 5 matching bases for each. Looking up the germline V gene (reference sequence) yields CDR1 DFQATT and CDR2 SNEGSKA. The CDR3 spans 17 residues, from the cysteine through the phenylalanine. Just the 51-base CDR3 DNA is kept, in frame starting at base 1. Trimming at the junction amounts to 0 bases on V and 2 bases on J, and the germline ends lie 16 bases apart.